Presented here are 25 T cell receptor beta chains from one specimen sequenced in a study of cytomegalovirus exposure and HLA in healthy donors. The PCR used 60 Vbeta and 13 Jbeta primers. The data were produced by immunoSEQ multiplex PCR, yet TCRdb's version contains in-frame clones alone and is incomplete. The sample records 75,000 to 90,000 clones, 72% being singletons. Sequenced: PBMCs. These receptors were obtained from a woman aged 40 to 49 in good health and CMV-seropositive.

This chain uses TRBV30 with TRBJ1-5; D gene uncertain. The length of the CDR3 is 13 residues. Trimming removed 4 bases at V and 3 bases at J, with 10 bases between. Looked up from germline, CDR1 is GTSNPN and CDR2 is SVGIG (reference sequence). The CDR3 region has the DNA TGTGCCTGGAATCGGGTCCTCAATCAGCCCCAGCATTTT. This translates into CAWNRVLNQPQHF.

This chain connects TRBV5-1 to TRBJ2-5; no reliable D call. Germline-derived CDR1 and CDR2 are SGHRS and YFSETQ. The CDR3 length is 15 residues. Trimming left V 0 bases short and J 5 bases short, with 14 bases between. CDR3 coding DNA: TGCGCCAGCAGCTTGGCGCCTCAGTCCGGGGAGACCCAGTACTTC. Translation gives CASSLAPQSGETQYF.

The chain has TRBV5-1 and TRBJ2-7, with 14 bases that match TRBD2. Unmatched junction bases numbered 8, after V lost 5 bases and J lost 4 bases. CDR1 SGHRS and CDR2 YFSETQ come from the germline V gene. This CDR3 is 16 amino acids long. The CDR3 is CASRSGTSGRVYEQYF. The DNA for the CDR3 is TGCGCCAGCAGATCTGGGACTAGCGGGAGAGTTTACGAGCAGTACTTC.

The rearrangement uses TRBV6-6 and TRBJ2-5; TRBD1 matches at 9 bases. The CDR3 is 15 amino acids. J gave up 3 bases and V 0 bases, and 2 bases lay outside the gene matches. Germline CDR1 MNHNY, CDR2 SVGAGI (reference sequence). The CDR3 here is CASSYSRDREETQYF. The CDR3 region has the DNA TGTGCCAGCAGTTACTCCCGGGACAGGGAAGAGACCCAGTACTTC.

The chain carries TRBV7-9 and TRBJ2-2; D perhaps matches TRBD1 (5 bases). Germline values: CDR1 SEHNR, CDR2 FQNEAQ (reference sequence). V lost 2 bases and J 6 bases, leaving 19 bases between the germline ends. The CDR3 loop spans 17 amino acids. The CDR3 loop reads CASSLSRVRSGSGELFF. In DNA form, the CDR3 reads TGTGCCAGCAGCTTAAGCCGTGTTCGATCAGGGTCCGGGGAGCTGTTTTTT.

The J gene is TRBJ1-1, the V gene TRBV7-2; possibly TRBD1 for D (6 bases). The length of the CDR3 is 14 residues. The V end lost 4 bases, the J end lost 4 bases, and 13 bases lay between the germline ends. From germline, CDR1 is SGHTA and CDR2 FQGNSA. In DNA, the CDR3 is TGTGCCAGCAGCTCCTCCGACAGGCCCACTGAAGCTTTCTTT. Translation: CASSSSDRPTEAFF.

This clone was observed once. The chain combines TRBV6-4 with TRBJ2-2; 8 bases align to TRBD2. The CDR3 is made up of 16 amino acids. Germline-derived CDR1 and CDR2 are MRHNA and SNTAGT. The ends lost 6 bases at V and 5 bases at J; junction bases unmatched: 11. CDR3 residues: CASSPIPGGATGELFF. For the CDR3, the DNA is TGTGCCAGCAGCCCTATACCGGGGGGGGCTACCGGGGAGCTGTTTTTT.

The chain has TRBV7-8 and TRBJ1-2; 8 bases match TRBD1. V lost 4 bases to trimming and J lost 2 bases; unmatched junction nucleotides: 6. This CDR3 contains 15 residues. Per the germline V gene, CDR1 is SGHVS and CDR2 is FQNEAQ. For the CDR3, the DNA is TGTGCCAGCAGCTCCGTGGACAGGGTCAACTATGGCTACACCTTC. Its protein is CASSSVDRVNYGYTF.

The J gene is TRBJ2-1, the V gene TRBV9; D not resolved. The V end was cut by 4 bases, the J end by 5 bases, with 7 bases between. The CDR3 loop spans 12 amino acids. Germline CDR1 reads SGDLS; CDR2 reads YYNGEE. The CDR3 here is CASSPLNNEQFF. The CDR3 DNA reads as TGTGCCAGCAGCCCACTCAACAATGAGCAGTTCTTC. The full variable domain, with the rest looked up from reference TRBV9 and TRBJ2-1, is DSGVTQTPKHLITATGQRVTLRCSPRSGDLSVYWYQQSLDQGLQFLIQYYNGEERAKGNILERFSAQQFPDLHSELNLSSLELGDSALYFCASSPLNNEQFFGPGTRLTVL.

This clone has more than one count but fewer than ten. This chain links TRBV27 with TRBJ1-3; TRBD1 is a possible D gene (6 bases). The CDR3 has 15 residues. With 6 bases removed from V and 4 bases from J, the gap between germline ends came to 16 bases. Germline values: CDR1 MNHEY, CDR2 SMNVEV (reference sequence). The CDR3 is CASSPTGYPGNTIYF. The CDR3 DNA follows: TGTGCCAGCAGCCCGACAGGATATCCCGGAAACACCATATATTTT.

The V gene is TRBV29-1, the J gene TRBJ2-1, with TRBD1 identical over 9 bases. Trimming took 6 bases from V and 5 from J; bases not matched to a gene: 8. CDR1 SQVTM and CDR2 ANQGSEA come from the germline V gene. The CDR3 is made up of 14 amino acids. The CDR3 DNA sequence: TGCAGCGTCCTGCCGGGACAGGGTAACAATGAGCAGTTCTTC. This gives the protein CSVLPGQGNNEQFF.

The chain joins TRBV11-2 to TRBJ2-3; no definite D call. There are 13 residues in the CDR3. Trimming stripped 4 bases from V and 1 base from J, with 6 bases between. Germline CDR1 SGHAT, CDR2 FQNNGV. CDR3: CASSSAGTDTQYF. The CDR3 DNA is TGTGCCAGCAGCTCGGCGGGCACAGATACGCAGTATTTT.

The V and J genes are TRBV7-6 and TRBJ1-3; a weak D match, TRBD1 (6 bases). V was trimmed by 5 bases and J by 4 bases, leaving 12 bases between them. CDR1 and CDR2 (germline): SGHVS, FNYEAQ. The CDR3 is 14 amino acids. The CDR3 nucleotides read TGTGCCAGCAGCCCGGACAGCCGGGGAAACACCATATATTTT. Protein sequence: CASSPDSRGNTIYF.

This sequence joins TRBV11-2 and TRBJ1-2, with 9 bases lining up with TRBD1. Trimming cost V 5 bases and J 2 bases; bases outside gene matches: 9. Germline loops: CDR1 SGHAT, CDR2 FQNNGV. CDR3 length: 16 residues. Here the CDR3 reads CASSPGTGWGNYGYTF. CDR3 coding DNA: TGTGCCAGCAGCCCGGGGACAGGGTGGGGAAACTATGGCTACACCTTC.

V is TRBV4-3 and J is TRBJ2-6; D unresolved. Germline lookup yields CDR1 LGHNA and CDR2 YSLEER. V shed 4 bases and J shed 4 bases, with 17 bases lying between them. The CDR3 consists of 17 residues. CDR3 sequence: CASSPRGSEAGANVLTF. In DNA form, the CDR3 reads TGCGCCAGCAGCCCCCGCGGCAGTGAGGCAGGGGCCAACGTCCTGACTTTC.

Here the CDR3 DNA reads TGTGCCACCGGCCCCCAGGGACAGGGTAGTCGCGAGCAGTACTTC. Translated, it gives CATGPQGQGSREQYF. The chain couples TRBV28 to TRBJ2-7; 9 nucleotides match TRBD1. After removal of 10 bases from V and 6 bases from J, the junction contained 16 bases not matched to a gene. The CDR3 sequence is 15 residues long. Germline V CDR1 and CDR2: MDHEN, SYDVKM.

This clone came up once. The chain couples TRBV7-9 to TRBJ2-7; D possibly corresponds to TRBD2 (5 bases). The CDR3 sequence is 15 residues long. Germline assignment: CDR1 SEHNR and CDR2 FQNEAQ (reference sequence). V shed 5 bases and J shed 3 bases, with 17 bases lying between them. CDR3 DNA sequence: TGTGCCAGCAGCCGAGCTGGTTTTCGGGGCTACGAGCAGTACTTC. It specifies CASSRAGFRGYEQYF.

The genes are TRBV5-4 and TRBJ2-1; tentatively, D is TRBD2 (7 bases). CDR3 length equals 17 residues. V lost 4 bases to trimming and J lost 7 bases, with 24 bases between them. CDR1 and CDR2 from the germline V gene are SGHNT and YYREEE (reference sequence). The CDR3 coding sequence is TGTGCCAGCAGCCCCTCCCTTCGGGGGGCGGATAGGAATGAGCAGTTCTTC. It encodes CASSPSLRGADRNEQFF.

This clone has a single count. The rearrangement links TRBV21-1 to TRBJ1-2; whether TRBD1, the table's D call, matches the DNA was not checked. TRBV21-1 is a pseudogene segment. The CDR3 has 15 amino acids. This CDR3 is CASSKARQSNYGYTF. The CDR3 nucleotides read TGTGCCAGCAGCAAAGCCCGACAGTCTAACTATGGCTACACCTTC.

The chain combines TRBV4-3 with TRBJ2-3; D is uncertain. The CDR3 runs 15 residues. With 0 bases removed from V and 1 base from J, the gap between germline ends came to 8 bases. Germline V gene sequence: CDR1 LGHNA, CDR2 YSLEER. The CDR3 reads CASSQDHRGTDTQYF. The CDR3 coding sequence is TGCGCCAGCAGCCAAGACCATCGGGGCACAGATACGCAGTATTTT.

The chain has TRBV27 and TRBJ2-2; the match to TRBD2 covers 10 bases. Unmatched junction bases numbered 3, after V lost 10 bases and J lost 1 base. The CDR3 runs to 14 residues. Germline values: CDR1 MNHEY, CDR2 SMNVEV (reference sequence). The CDR3 here is CAIKRGGNTGELFF. The CDR3, as DNA: TGTGCCATCAAGCGGGGGGGGAACACCGGGGAGCTGTTTTTT.

The V gene is TRBV7-9, the J gene TRBJ1-1, with 9 bases aligning to TRBD1. J lost 7 bases, V lost 6 bases, and 9 bases had no gene match. The germline CDR1 and CDR2 sequences are SEHNR and FQNEAQ (reference sequence). The CDR3 loop spans 14 amino acids. CDR3 nucleotides: TGTGCCAGCAGACGGACAGGGGTCGAAGATGAAGCTTTCTTT. Residues: CASRRTGVEDEAFF.

The CDR3 loop reads CAGGGPAGRGEQFF. For the CDR3, the DNA is TGTGCCGGGGGAGGCCCGGCGGGCCGGGGTGAGCAGTTCTTC. This sequence joins TRBV30 and TRBJ2-1, with D possibly TRBD2 on 6 matching bases. The CDR3 extends over 14 amino acids. Trimming pared 8 bases from V and 9 bases from J, leaving 23 bases between. Germline values: CDR1 GTSNPN, CDR2 SVGIG (reference sequence).

The rearrangement links TRBV9 to TRBJ2-5; D call uncertain. The ends were cut back, 3 bases at V and 4 bases at J, with 13 bases in the middle. CDR3 length: 14 amino acids. Germline V lookup: CDR1 SGDLS, CDR2 YYNGEE. This CDR3 is CASSANRGSETQYF. The CDR3 nucleotides read TGTGCCAGCAGCGCCAACCGCGGCTCAGAGACCCAGTACTTC.

The rearrangement uses TRBV10-1 and TRBJ2-3; 7 bases agree with TRBD1. The V and J ends lost 8 bases and 3 bases, in that order; junction bases with no gene match: 8. Germline V gene data show CDR1 as WNHNN and CDR2 as SYGVQD (reference sequence). CDR3 length equals 14 residues. The CDR3 bases are TGCGCCAGCTCTAACAGGGGTGGTACAGATACGCAGTATTTT. It codes for CASSNRGGTDTQYF.